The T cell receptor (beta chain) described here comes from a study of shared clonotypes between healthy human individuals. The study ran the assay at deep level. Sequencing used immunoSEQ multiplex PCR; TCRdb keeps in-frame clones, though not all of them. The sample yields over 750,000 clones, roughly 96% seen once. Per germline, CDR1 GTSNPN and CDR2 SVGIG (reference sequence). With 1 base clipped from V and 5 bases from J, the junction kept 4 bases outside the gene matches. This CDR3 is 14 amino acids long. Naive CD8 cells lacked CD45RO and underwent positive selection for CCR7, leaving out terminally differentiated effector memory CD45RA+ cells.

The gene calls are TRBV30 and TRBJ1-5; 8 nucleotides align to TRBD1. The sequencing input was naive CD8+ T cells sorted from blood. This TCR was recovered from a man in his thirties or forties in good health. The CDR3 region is CAWSGGQGYQPQHF. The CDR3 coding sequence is TGTGCCTGGAGTGGAGGACAGGGATATCAGCCCCAGCATTTT.